This T cell receptor (beta chain) was observed in a study of T cell responses to AZD1222 COVID-19 vaccine (dated by TCRdb to the early 2020s). Turning to the overall study: AZD1222 recipients with second doses at about 4 weeks or about 12 weeks were pooled, because spike-specific TCR depth and breadth did not differ between schedules. Trial participants were enrolled into age subgroups of 18-55, 56-69 and 70-plus years, which contained 148, 28 and 57 TCR-sequenced participants, respectively. A total of under 250 trial participants underwent TCR sequencing, of whom 200 to 220 had received two doses of AZD1222 and about 25 had received two doses of the MenACWY control vaccine. The full study reports these points: Most participants were white British and females outnumbered males, and the authors suggested that clonal diversity may have been underestimated. After two AZD1222 doses, spike-specific TCR breadth and depth were significantly higher than at day 0 and than in MenACWY recipients. In the small 56-69-year group, the increase in depth fell short of significance, most likely because of low power. Conclusions about previously exposed vaccinees are limited, since just five or six AZD1222 recipients were seropositive for SARS-CoV-2 at baseline. Reportedly, close to half of the unique spike-specific TCRs recognized epitopes lying outside the regions that are mutated in the B.1.351 and B.1.1.7 variants. The vaccine-associated CD4 TCRs covered the entire spike protein, and the dominant responses fell in regions 160-218 and 743-854. No day 14 peak-response samples were available, so repertoires were characterized only after the peak T cell response.

The CDR3 runs 13 residues from the cysteine to the phenylalanine. CDR3 DNA only is kept here, 39 bases in frame from base 1. V is clipped by 5 bases and J by 2 bases, and the sequence between their germline boundaries is 9 bases long. The CDR3 regions of human TCRbeta chains were analyzed by immunosequencing. As for the authors' bioinformatics: Repertoire TCRs were matched against a reference library of SARS-CoV-2-specific TCRs generated with the MIRA antigen-specificity platform. Breadth was defined as the fraction of unique TCRs that were SARS-CoV-2-associated, and depth was defined as the fraction of total T cells that were SARS-CoV-2-associated. Using the MIRA data, each spike-specific TCR was mapped to the spike region that the TCR reacts to and placed in a CD4 or CD8 class. Log10-transformed breadth and depth values were compared by one-way ANOVA with Sidak's multiple comparisons tests. The source is immuneACCESS, and TCRdb retained only in-frame sequences with V and J called. Part of the clones is not carried over; for the studies checked, unresolved V genes explain less than half of this, and the remainder is unexplained. The DNA was the basis for D and trimming; V, J and clone size are from that table. This sample gives a few hundred thousand clones in total; more than 80% of them show up just once. In total, the top ten clones hold roughly 0.6% of the sample.

This clone was detected once. Its specific antigen is unknown. No base quality information exists; no much larger clone differs at one position. The time point label, read with the paper, signifies: baseline before first vaccination. Vaccinee samples came from UK trials COV001 and COV002, including a single-blind randomized controlled phase 2/3 trial of AZD1222 (ChAdOx1 nCoV-19) in healthy adults. Trial participant PBMC samples were collected at day 0 and day 28 after the second dose for TCRbeta chain sequencing. The chain links TRBV12-3 or TRBV12-4 with TRBJ1-2, with the D gene uncertain. Sequencing used peripheral blood, obtained on day 0 of AZD1222 vaccination. This TCR was recovered from an adult in good health. The DNA is TGTGCCAGCAGTCAGGACGTCAACTATGGCTACACCTTC. Translated, this is CASSQDVNYGYTF.